Listed below are T cell receptor beta chains from one sample, sequenced in a study of OX40 agonist ivuxolimab in advanced cancers. Some clones are missing from TCRdb's copy, which holds only in-frame ones; the method was immunoSEQ multiplex PCR. The sample has tens of thousands of clones; about 88% are singletons. The sequencing used CD4+ or CD8+ T cells sorted from blood, collected in a trial of the OX40 agonist ivuxolimab. These TCRs come from an adult with an advanced solid tumor such as melanoma, head and neck, liver or kidney cancer. Both conserved end residues are part of each CDR3. A D gene is named only where the DNA matches it firmly. Clone size is shown for a subset of rows, as once, few, many or a class of expanded clone.

v_call	d_call	clone_size	j_call	cdr3_nt	cdr3_aa
TRBV28	-	-	TRBJ1-6	TGTGCCAGCAGTGGTCAGGGTTCACCCCTCCACTTT	CASSGQGSPLHF
TRBV7-8	-	-	TRBJ2-3	TGTGCCAGCAGCTTGGGGGACACAGATACGCAGTATTTT	CASSLGDTDTQYF
TRBV28	-	-	TRBJ2-7	TGTGCCAGCAGTTTACAATGGAACGAGCAGTACTTC	CASSLQWNEQYF
TRBV2	-	-	TRBJ1-2	TGTGCCAGCAGTGTAAGGGGGTATGGCTACACCTTC	CASSVRGYGYTF
TRBV7-2	-	-	TRBJ1-3	TGTGCCAGCAGCTCCGGGGGGGGTCCTACTAGCACCATATATTTT	CASSSGGGPTSTIYF
TRBV7-2	-	few	TRBJ1-2	TGTGCCAGCAGCTTAGACGCAGGGGAAGGTGGCTACACCTTC	CASSLDAGEGGYTF
TRBV28	TRBD1	-	TRBJ1-2	TGTGCCAGCAGCGGACAGGGAACATTATATGGCTACACCTTC	CASSGQGTLYGYTF
TRBV28	-	once	TRBJ1-5	TGTGCCAGCAGCGGCCGGCTACAGGTTAGCAATCAGCCCCAGCATTTT	CASSGRLQVSNQPQHF
TRBV11-2	TRBD2	-	TRBJ2-1	TGTGCCAGCAGCCCTTGGCCTAGCGGGAGTAGGGGTGAGCAGTTCTTC	CASSPWPSGSRGEQFF
TRBV18	TRBD1	-	TRBJ1-2	TGTGCCAGCTCACCGCTTAAGGGACAGGGGGCGTCTGGCTACACCTTC	CASSPLKGQGASGYTF
TRBV7-2	-	-	TRBJ1-6	TGTGCCAGCAGCTCCCAGGGGAGTTCACCCCTCCACTTT	CASSSQGSSPLHF
TRBV5-4	TRBD2	-	TRBJ2-1	TGTGCCAGCAGCACCGGCGGGGGTTCCTACAATGAGCAGTTCTTC	CASSTGGGSYNEQFF
TRBV2	-	-	TRBJ2-7	TGTGCCAGCAGTCAGGATAGATACGAGCAGTACTTC	CASSQDRYEQYF
TRBV2	-	-	TRBJ2-7	TGTGCCAGCAGTAGGCAGGGGGGTTCCTACGAGCAGTACTTC	CASSRQGGSYEQYF
TRBV19	-	-	TRBJ2-3	TGTGCCAGTAGCCCAGGGGGAGGCGGTGTTGCAGATACGCAGTATTTT	CASSPGGGGVADTQYF
TRBV5-1	-	-	TRBJ2-2	TGCGCCAGCAGCTTGGTAACCAACCCTGCGAGGACCGGGGAGCTGTTTTTT	CASSLVTNPARTGELFF
TRBV4-2	TRBD1	-	TRBJ1-4	TGTGCCAGCAGTTCCTCCGGGGACAGTAATGAAAAACTGTTTTTT	CASSSSGDSNEKLFF
TRBV2	-	-	TRBJ2-5	TGTGCCAGCACCCGACAGGAAGGAGAGACCCAGTACTTC	CASTRQEGETQYF
TRBV27	-	once	TRBJ1-1	TGTGCCAGCAGCCACGGGGCCGACATGAACACTGAAGCTTTCTTT	CASSHGADMNTEAFF
TRBV4-2	-	-	TRBJ2-5	TGTGCCAGCAGCCAAGGGTGGGAGGGGGCCATAGAGACCCAGTACTTC	CASSQGWEGAIETQYF
TRBV14	-	-	TRBJ1-2	TGTGCCAGCAGCCAAGTTGGGGGGGCGGCTAACTATGGCTACACCTTC	CASSQVGGAANYGYTF